The 25 T cell receptor beta chains below come from one sample, sequenced in a study of blood T cells in healthy people across ages. Primed by a sample-barcoded 5' primer and a J-beta primer mix, a second PCR proceeded for roughly 7 to 11 cycles. Via MiXCR, TCRdb re-called the 5' RACE reads, giving one row per CDR3 protein. The repertoire includes hundreds of thousands of distinct CDR3 sequences, 40% to 55% of them detected once, and around 24% sits in the top ten. The sample consisted of blood. Receptor source: an elderly man in good health.

J is TRBJ1-6 and V is TRBV20-1; TRBD1 is a possible D gene (5 bases). Trimming took off 1 base at V and 7 bases at J, with 20 bases between the two ends. Germline V gene lookup returns CDR1 DFQATT and CDR2 SNEGSKA (reference sequence). The CDR3 runs to 17 residues. As DNA, the CDR3 is TGCAGTGCTAGAGCAGTTGGGACGGCCTCTTCGAATTCACCCCTCCACTTT. It codes for CSARAVGTASSNSPLHF.

There are many counts of this clonotype. The rearrangement uses TRBV6-5 and TRBJ2-5, with D perhaps TRBD1 (6 bases). V lost 4 bases and J lost 4, with 10 bases in between. Germline CDR1 is MNHEY and CDR2 is SVGAGI. The CDR3 consists of 13 residues. The CDR3 DNA reads TGTGCCAGCAGTTGGACAGTCGTAGAGACCCAGTACTTC. This codes for CASSWTVVETQYF.

The gene calls are TRBV12-3 or TRBV12-4 and TRBJ1-2; no clear D gene. The CDR3 extends over 20 amino acids. V dropped 4 bases and J dropped 2 bases, with 29 bases sitting between them. The CDR3 here is CASSSRPGSVPTRGNYGYTF. The CDR3 DNA sequence: TGTGCCAGCAGTTCCCGTCCCGGGTCCGTGCCAACCCGGGGAAACTATGGCTACACCTTC.

This clonotype turned up a few times. The chain couples TRBV12-3 or TRBV12-4 to TRBJ2-7; tentative D call: TRBD2 (6 bases). The CDR3 sequence is 14 residues long. V was cut by 3 bases and J by 0 bases, with 9 bases left in between. The CDR3 DNA reads TGTGCCAGCAGTTTGGGGGGATTCTCCTACGAGCAGTACTTC. Protein: CASSLGGFSYEQYF.

This clonotype has just a few counts. V gene TRBV7-2 combines with J gene TRBJ2-7, with 9 positions matching TRBD1. Germline CDR1 SGHTA, CDR2 FQGNSA. This CDR3 spans 14 amino acids. J was trimmed by 3 bases and V by 5 bases; bases with no gene match: 5. The CDR3 region is CASSLDRGYYEQYF. CDR3 bases: TGTGCCAGCAGCCTGGACAGGGGATACTACGAGCAGTACTTC.

The chain employs TRBV7-2 and TRBJ2-1, with D perhaps matching TRBD2 (6 bases). The CDR3 is 14 residues long. The V gene lost 5 bases and the J gene lost 15 bases, with 23 bases spanning the gap. Germline assignment: CDR1 SGHTA and CDR2 FQGNSA. The CDR3 bases are TGTGCCAGCAGCATCCGCTCCCCGGACTATAGGGGGTTCTTC. This codes for CASSIRSPDYRGFF. The variable domain in full, with the rest retrieved from reference TRBV7-2 and TRBJ2-1, is GAGVSQSPSNKVTEKGKDVELRCDPISGHTALYWYRQSLGQGLEFLIYFQGNSAPDKSGLPSDRFSAERTGGSVSTLTIQRTQQEDSAVYLCASSIRSPDYRGFFGPGTRLTVL.

This clonotype was observed at least ten times. The CDR3 sequence: CASSYIAVAPSSTDTQYF. As DNA, the CDR3 is TGTGCCAGCAGTTACATAGCCGTAGCCCCCTCTAGCACAGATACGCAGTATTTT. The chain links TRBV6-6 to TRBJ2-3; D is unresolved. V lost 2 bases and J lost 0, with 18 bases in between. The germline V gene has CDR1 MNHNY and CDR2 SVGAGI (reference sequence). The CDR3 covers 18 residues.

The rearrangement links TRBV20-1 to TRBJ2-5, with 7 bases matching TRBD2. Germline V lookup: CDR1 DFQATT, CDR2 SNEGSKA (reference sequence). J lost 3 bases, V lost 6 bases, and 7 bases had no gene match. The length of the CDR3 is 13 residues. The CDR3 DNA follows: TGCAGTGCACGAATAGCGGGTAAAGAGACCCAGTACTTC. Translating it yields CSARIAGKETQYF.

This chain connects TRBV5-1 to TRBJ1-6; D gene uncertain. This CDR3 region has 13 residues. Germline assignment: CDR1 SGHRS and CDR2 YFSETQ. The V end lost 0 bases, the J end lost 8 bases, and 6 bases lay between the germline ends. CDR3 coding DNA: TGCGCCAGCAGCTTGGTTGAGTATTCACCCCTCCACTTT. It specifies CASSLVEYSPLHF. Full variable domain (missing parts from reference TRBV5-1 and TRBJ1-6): KAGVTQTPRYLIKTRGQQVTLSCSPISGHRSVSWYQQTPGQGLQFLFEYFSETQRNKGNFPGRFSGRQFSNSRSEMNVSTLELGDSALYLCASSLVEYSPLHFGNGTRLTVT.

V usage is TRBV20-1 and J usage is TRBJ1-1; D ambiguous. CDR1 and CDR2 (germline): DFQATT, SNEGSKA (reference sequence). Trimming stripped 0 bases from V and 1 base from J, with 12 bases between. CDR3 size: 15 residues. The DNA for the CDR3 is TGCAGTGCTAGAGACGGAGATCTGGGGAACACTGAAGCTTTCTTT. It yields the protein CSARDGDLGNTEAFF.

V is TRBV27 and J is TRBJ2-1; 10 bases match TRBD2. The CDR3 runs 15 residues. V shed 5 bases and J 4 bases; nucleotides not matched to a gene: 5. Germline loops: CDR1 MNHEY, CDR2 SMNVEV (reference sequence). As DNA, the CDR3 is TGTGCCAGCAGTCTGGGGGGACTAGCGTACAATGAGCAGTTCTTC. It specifies CASSLGGLAYNEQFF.

The gene calls are TRBV5-1 and TRBJ2-5; either TRBD1 or TRBD2 may fit D (6 bases each). CDR3 length: 16 amino acids. The germline V and J ends were trimmed by 4 bases and 2 bases, with 18 bases remaining between them. Germline V gene data show CDR1 as SGHRS and CDR2 as YFSETQ. CDR3 region: CASSLDGGGGQETQYF. The CDR3 DNA is TGCGCCAGCAGCCTTGACGGGGGCGGTGGGCAAGAGACCCAGTACTTC.

The chain employs TRBV7-2 and TRBJ2-7; D might be TRBD1 (7 bases). The J call may not be correct, given that the DNA end is closer to TRBJ2-5. Germline assignment: CDR1 SGHTA and CDR2 FQGNSA. This CDR3 has 15 amino acids. The chain's CDR3 is CASSFRTGQGGTQYF. The CDR3 DNA sequence: TGTGCCAGCAGCTTTAGGACAGGCCAGGGGGGGACCCAGTACTTC.

In this sample, this clonotype turned up a few times. Here the CDR3 reads CSLAGGPSYNEQFF. The CDR3 nucleotides are TGCAGCCTGGCAGGGGGGCCTTCCTACAATGAGCAGTTCTTC. J is TRBJ2-1 and V is TRBV29-1, with a tentative D call TRBD1 (7 bases). The CDR3 is 14 amino acids. Germline loops: CDR1 SQVTM, CDR2 ANQGSEA. The V gene lost 8 bases and the J gene lost 1 base, with 15 bases spanning the gap.

This chain uses TRBV6-6 with TRBJ2-2; D may correspond to TRBD1 or TRBD2 (5 bases each). CDR3 size: 15 residues. Deletions cut 7 bases from V and 2 bases from J, with 14 bases between. Germline CDR1 and CDR2: MNHNY and SVGAGI (reference sequence). In DNA form, the CDR3 reads TGTGCCAGCAATACCGGGACGCTAAACACCGGGGAGCTGTTTTTT. Translation gives CASNTGTLNTGELFF.

This chain joins TRBV6-2 or TRBV6-3 and TRBJ2-7, with a tentative D call TRBD1 (6 bases). Germline-derived CDR1 and CDR2 are MNHEY and SVGEGT. V was pared by 4 bases and J by 4 bases, with 17 bases between. The CDR3 runs 15 residues. CDR3 in DNA: TGTGCCAGCAGTTTGGCTCATGAGGGGGATTACGAGCAGTACTTC. Its protein product is CASSLAHEGDYEQYF.

The chain uses TRBV4-3 and TRBJ2-7, with 11 bases identical to TRBD1. The CDR3 runs to 18 residues. The V gene's germline CDR1 is LGHNA and CDR2 YSLEER. The V and J ends lost 1 base and 4 bases, in that order; junction bases with no gene match: 12. CDR3: CASSQGFGGQGAVYEQYF. CDR3 DNA: TGCGCCAGCAGCCAAGGGTTTGGAGGACAGGGGGCTGTGTACGAGCAGTACTTC.

As for this clonotype: Germline and junction disagree at one end, which may indicate a read error. This chain joins TRBV5-1 and TRBJ1-2, with unresolved D. CDR1 is SGHRS, CDR2 YFSETQ, per germline. The CDR3 has 16 amino acids. CDR3 DNA sequence: TGCGCCAGCGGCTTGGACCGGGCTAGTTCTAACTATGGCTACACCTTC. Protein product: CASGLDRASSNYGYTF.

This clonotype was seen more than once but under ten times. This chain joins TRBV4-2 and TRBJ1-5; no firm D call. The germline V gene encodes CDR1 LGHNA and CDR2 YNFKEQ. The length of the CDR3 is 15 residues. Trimming left V 0 bases short and J 4 bases short, with 10 bases between. CDR3 DNA: TGTGCCAGCAGCCAAGATAAGGAGGGTAATCAGCCCCAGCATTTT. It yields the protein CASSQDKEGNQPQHF.

This clonotype was seen only a few times. The genes are TRBV7-2 and TRBJ2-7; D gene unclear. The germline CDR1 and CDR2 sequences are SGHTA and FQGNSA. Trimming removed 5 bases at V and 2 bases at J, with 13 bases between. This CDR3 spans 14 amino acids. CDR3 coding DNA: TGTGCCAGCAGCCCCCCAGCTAGGGCCTACGAGCAGTACTTC. This encodes CASSPPARAYEQYF. Full variable domain (outside the CDR3, taken from reference TRBV7-2 and TRBJ2-7): GAGVSQSPSNKVTEKGKDVELRCDPISGHTALYWYRQSLGQGLEFLIYFQGNSAPDKSGLPSDRFSAERTGGSVSTLTIQRTQQEDSAVYLCASSPPARAYEQYFGPGTRLTVT.

The chain employs TRBV6-2 or TRBV6-3 and TRBJ2-1; TRBD2 agrees at 9 bases. Germline loops: CDR1 MNHEY, CDR2 SVGEGT. Germline trimming cut 7 bases from V and 6 bases from J; bases unmatched to any gene: 10. The CDR3 extends over 15 amino acids. The chain's CDR3 is CASNPGRGGVNEQFF. In nucleotides, the CDR3 is TGTGCCAGCAACCCCGGGCGGGGGGGCGTCAATGAGCAGTTCTTC.

This clonotype turned up a few times. The chain employs TRBV2 and TRBJ2-7, with D maybe TRBD2 (6 bases). Germline V gene sequence: CDR1 SNHLY, CDR2 FYNNEI. V lost 5 bases and J 3 bases, leaving 17 bases between the germline ends. CDR3 size: 15 residues. As DNA, the CDR3 is TGTGCCAGCAGTCTGTTGGCCGGGCGGGACTACGAGCAGTACTTC. Translating gives CASSLLAGRDYEQYF.

V and J are TRBV7-2 and TRBJ2-5; D uncertain. CDR3 size: 15 residues. With 5 bases removed from V and 1 base from J, the gap between germline ends came to 14 bases. Germline V CDR1 and CDR2: SGHTA, FQGNSA. This CDR3 is CASSLVGNIQETQYF. The CDR3 DNA is TGTGCCAGCAGCCTAGTGGGCAATATCCAAGAGACCCAGTACTTC.

The J gene is TRBJ2-5, the V gene TRBV29-1; a weak D match, TRBD2 (5 bases). The CDR3 contains 13 residues. In germline, CDR1 is SQVTM, CDR2 ANQGSEA. V lost 7 bases and J 4 bases, leaving 16 bases between the germline ends. CDR3 residues: CSGGAAHAETQYF. CDR3 nucleotide sequence: TGCAGCGGAGGAGCGGCCCACGCAGAGACCCAGTACTTC. The full variable domain, with the rest looked up from reference TRBV29-1 and TRBJ2-5, is SAVISQKPSRDICQRGTSLTIQCQVDSQVTMMFWYRQQPGQSLTLIATANQGSEATYESGFVIDKFPISRPNLTFSTLTVSNMSPEDSSIYLCSGGAAHAETQYFGPGTRLLVL.

The chain has TRBV12-3 or TRBV12-4 and TRBJ2-7; no clear D. The V and J ends lost 10 bases and 2 bases respectively, with 15 bases between them. The CDR3 is 13 amino acids. CDR3 protein: CATAVAVPYEQYF. The CDR3 DNA reads TGTGCCACCGCAGTGGCGGTCCCCTACGAGCAGTACTTC.